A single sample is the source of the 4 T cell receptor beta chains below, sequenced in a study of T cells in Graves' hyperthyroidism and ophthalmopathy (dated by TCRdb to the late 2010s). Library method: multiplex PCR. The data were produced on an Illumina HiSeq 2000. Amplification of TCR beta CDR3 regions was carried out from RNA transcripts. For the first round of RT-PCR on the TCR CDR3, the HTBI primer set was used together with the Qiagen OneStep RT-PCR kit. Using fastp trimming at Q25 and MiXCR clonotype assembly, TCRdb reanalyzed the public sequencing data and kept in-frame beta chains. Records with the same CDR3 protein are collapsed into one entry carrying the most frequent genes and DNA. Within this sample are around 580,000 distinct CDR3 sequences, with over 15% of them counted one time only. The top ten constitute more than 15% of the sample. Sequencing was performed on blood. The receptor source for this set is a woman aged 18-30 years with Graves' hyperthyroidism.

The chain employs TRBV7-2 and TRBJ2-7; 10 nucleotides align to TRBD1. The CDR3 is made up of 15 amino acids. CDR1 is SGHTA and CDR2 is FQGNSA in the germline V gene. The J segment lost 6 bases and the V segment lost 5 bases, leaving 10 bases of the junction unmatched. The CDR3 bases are TGTGCCAGCAGCCTCGTCACGGGACAGGGGAGCGAGCAGTACTTC. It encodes CASSLVTGQGSEQYF.

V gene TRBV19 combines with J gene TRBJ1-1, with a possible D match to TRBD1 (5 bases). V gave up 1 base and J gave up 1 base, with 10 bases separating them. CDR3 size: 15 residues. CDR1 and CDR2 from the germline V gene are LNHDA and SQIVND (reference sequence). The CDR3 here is CASSIGSGSNTEAFF. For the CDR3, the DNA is TGTGCCAGTAGTATAGGATCAGGGTCGAACACTGAAGCTTTCTTT.

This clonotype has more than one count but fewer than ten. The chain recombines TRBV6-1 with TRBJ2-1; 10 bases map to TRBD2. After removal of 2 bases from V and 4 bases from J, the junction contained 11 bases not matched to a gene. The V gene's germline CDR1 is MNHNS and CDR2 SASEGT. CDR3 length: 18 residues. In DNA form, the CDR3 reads TGTGCCAGCAGTGAAAAATCTAGCGGGAGCCCACTTTACAATGAGCAGTTCTTC. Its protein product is CASSEKSSGSPLYNEQFF.

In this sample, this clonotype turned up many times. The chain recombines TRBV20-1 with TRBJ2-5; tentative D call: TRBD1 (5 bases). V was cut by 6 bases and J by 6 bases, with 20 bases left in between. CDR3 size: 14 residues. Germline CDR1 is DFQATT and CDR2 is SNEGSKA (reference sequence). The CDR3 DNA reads TGCAGTGCAATTTCCAGCCGACAGAGGAAGACCCAGTACTTC. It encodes CSAISSRQRKTQYF.